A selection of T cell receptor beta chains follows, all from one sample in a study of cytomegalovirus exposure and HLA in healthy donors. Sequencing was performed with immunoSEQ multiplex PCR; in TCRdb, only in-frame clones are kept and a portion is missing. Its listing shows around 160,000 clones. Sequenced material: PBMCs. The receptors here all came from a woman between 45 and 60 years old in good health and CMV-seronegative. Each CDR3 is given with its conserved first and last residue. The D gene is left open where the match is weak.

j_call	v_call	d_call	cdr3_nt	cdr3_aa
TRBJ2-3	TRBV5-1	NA	TGCGCCAGCAGGACCCACCAAGCGGAAGATACGCAGTATTTT	CASRTHQAEDTQYF
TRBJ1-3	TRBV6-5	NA	TGTGCCAGCAGTTACTCCAGACTCGTCAGGGATAAAACCATATATTTT	CASSYSRLVRDKTIYF
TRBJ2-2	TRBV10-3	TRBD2	TGTGCCATATCTCTAGCGGGAGGACTGGACACCGGGGAGCTGTTTTTT	CAISLAGGLDTGELFF
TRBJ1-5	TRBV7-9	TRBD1	TGTGCCAGCAGCCTACAGGGGCATCAGCCCCAGCATTTT	CASSLQGHQPQHF
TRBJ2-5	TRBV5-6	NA	TGTGCCAGCAGCTTGGAAGGGGGACCAAGGGAGACCCAGTACTTC	CASSLEGGPRETQYF
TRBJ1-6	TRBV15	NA	TGTGCCACCAGCAGAGATCCGGACAGTGATTCACCCCTCCACTTT	CATSRDPDSDSPLHF
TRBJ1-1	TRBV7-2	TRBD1	TGTGCCAGCAGCTGGAAGACAGGGCCTGAAGCTTTCTTT	CASSWKTGPEAFF
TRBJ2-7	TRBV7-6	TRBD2	TGTGCCAGCAGCCCCAGACTAGCGGAAAGCGCCTACGAGCAGTACTTC	CASSPRLAESAYEQYF
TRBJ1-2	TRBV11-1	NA	TGTGCCAGCAGCCGATTGACAGACTATGGCTACACCTTC	CASSRLTDYGYTF
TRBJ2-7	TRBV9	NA	TGTGCCAGCAGCGGTGGCCCCGAGGCAGTCTACGAGCAGTACTTC	CASSGGPEAVYEQYF
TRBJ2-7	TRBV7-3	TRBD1	TGTGCCAGCAGCCACGGGACAGGAAGCTACGAGCAGTACTTC	CASSHGTGSYEQYF
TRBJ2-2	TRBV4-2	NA	TGTGCCAGCAGCCAAGATACAACAGACACCGGGGAGCTGTTTTTT	CASSQDTTDTGELFF
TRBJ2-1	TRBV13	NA	TGTGCCAGCAGCTTAGTGGTGGGACAAAGGTGGGATGAGCAGTTCTTC	CASSLVVGQRWDEQFF
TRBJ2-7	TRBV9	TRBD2	TGTGCCAGCAGCGCCCTAGCGGGAGGCCCGCCGGGGCTTAGCTCCTACGAGCAGTACTTC	CASSALAGGPPGLSSYEQYF
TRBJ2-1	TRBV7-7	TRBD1	TGTGCCAGCAGCCCAAGGACAGGGTTTGAGCAGTTCTTC	CASSPRTGFEQFF
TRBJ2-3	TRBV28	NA	TGTGCCAGCAGTTTATCGGCAGGGGTTGTGACAGATACGCAGTATTTT	CASSLSAGVVTDTQYF
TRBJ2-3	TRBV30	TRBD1	TGTGCCTGGAAACAGGGGCGGAGCACAGATACGCAGTATTTT	CAWKQGRSTDTQYF